The rows below give T cell receptor beta chains drawn from one sample of a study of T cell responses to AZD1222 COVID-19 vaccine. Libraries were prepared by immunoSEQ multiplex PCR; TCRdb keeps only in-frame clonotypes and omits some of them. The sample lists about 120,000 clones; just over 85% were seen once. The sequencing here drew on peripheral blood, taken on day 0 of MenACWY control vaccination. These receptors all stem from an adult in good health. The CDR3 runs from the conserved cysteine through the conserved F or W. The D gene is left open where the match is weak. Some rows have no size entry. The others give once, few or many, or a class for an expanded clone.

v_call	j_call	clone_size	d_call	cdr3_nt	cdr3_aa
TRBV2	TRBJ2-3	-	TRBD2	TGTGCCAGCAGCGGGACTAGCGGGAGGGCCGAGTGGGCAGATACGCAGTATTTT	CASSGTSGRAEWADTQYF
TRBV9	TRBJ1-5	-	-	TGTGCCAGCAGCTCCAACGGCCGGGAGCCCCAGCATTTT	CASSSNGREPQHF
TRBV19	TRBJ1-2	-	TRBD1	TGTGCCAGTAGTATACTGGACAGGGAACTCTATGGCTACACCTTC	CASSILDRELYGYTF
TRBV5-1	TRBJ1-2	-	-	TGCGCCAGCAGCTTGGTTGGGGAGGGCTACACCTTC	CASSLVGEGYTF
TRBV2	TRBJ2-1	-	-	TGTGCCAGCAGTTTGGGACATGAGCAGTTCTTC	CASSLGHEQFF
TRBV7-3	TRBJ1-1	-	TRBD1	TGTGCCAGCAGCTGGACAGGGGGGAACACTGAAGCTTTCTTT	CASSWTGGNTEAFF
TRBV10-3	TRBJ1-5	-	-	TGTGCCATCAGTGGGGGTCACGAACAGCCCCAGCATTTT	CAISGGHEQPQHF
TRBV15	TRBJ2-2	-	TRBD2	TGTGCCACCAGCAGAGCGACCTTAGCGGGAGTAGCCGGGGAGCTGTTTTTT	CATSRATLAGVAGELFF
TRBV3-1/TRBV3-2	TRBJ1-5	-	TRBD1	TGTGCCAGCAGCCCAGCCGTATGGACAGGAAGGCAGCCCCAGCATTTT	CASSPAVWTGRQPQHF
TRBV28	TRBJ1-2	-	-	TGTGCCAGCAGTCGCAGACAGTCGTTCTACACCTTC	CASSRRQSFYTF
TRBV10-3	TRBJ1-1	-	-	TGTGCCATCACTGAGTCCATGAACACTGAAGCTTTCTTT	CAITESMNTEAFF
TRBV28	TRBJ2-5	once	TRBD1	TGTGCCAGCAGATCTTCCCCGGGACAGCCAGAGACCCAGTACTTC	CASRSSPGQPETQYF
TRBV25-1	TRBJ2-7	-	-	TGTGCCAGCAGTGAAAGGCTATCCTACGAGCAGTACTTC	CASSERLSYEQYF
TRBV7-7	TRBJ2-2	-	-	TGTGCTAGCAGCTTAGGGGCGACCTCTGGCGGGGAGCTGTTTTTT	CASSLGATSGGELFF
TRBV28	TRBJ1-5	-	-	TGTGCCAGCAGTTTAACCTACGGAGGGGCTAGACAGCCCCAGCATTTT	CASSLTYGGARQPQHF
TRBV21-1	TRBJ1-5	-	-	TGTGCCAGCAGCAAAGAGGCGGGGTTAAAGCCAAATAGCAATCAGCCCCAGCATTTT	CASSKEAGLKPNSNQPQHF
TRBV5-1	TRBJ2-2	-	TRBD2	TGCGCCAGCAGCTTGGTAGCGGGAGGAAGATCCGGGGAGCTGTTTTTT	CASSLVAGGRSGELFF
TRBV9	TRBJ2-7	-	TRBD2	TGTGCCAGCAGCGTAGGACGGGAGGGCCGGGAGCAGTACTTC	CASSVGREGREQYF
TRBV29-1	TRBJ1-2	-	-	TGCAGCGTACCTAAGGAGGCGGGGTACGACTATGGCTACACCTTC	CSVPKEAGYDYGYTF
TRBV28	TRBJ2-2	few	-	TGTGCCAGCAGTTTGTACGGGGAATACACCGGGGAGCTGTTTTTT	CASSLYGEYTGELFF
TRBV2	TRBJ2-3	once	-	TGTGCCAGCTCGGAGGGAATCACAGATACGCAGTATTTT	CASSEGITDTQYF